The clone carrying this T cell receptor (beta chain) was observed once. The sample comes from a study of cytomegalovirus exposure and HLA in healthy donors. 60 Vbeta and 13 Jbeta primers were used in PCR. Produced via immunoSEQ multiplex PCR; TCRdb's table is partial and in-frame only. The sample includes some 160,000 clones, approximately 79% of them seen just once. The CDR3 is 14 amino acids. The ends lost 0 bases at V and 5 bases at J; junction bases unmatched: 2. Per the germline V gene, CDR1 is SGHDT and CDR2 is YYEEEE. This chain links TRBV5-6 with TRBJ2-3, with 8 bases lining up with TRBD1. This TCR was sampled from a male donor in good health and CMV-seronegative. The specimen sequenced was PBMCs. DNA of the CDR3: TGTGCCAGCAGCTTGGGAGGACAGGGAGATACGCAGTATTTT. It encodes CASSLGGQGDTQYF.